This entry lists 2 T cell receptor beta chains sequenced from one sample in a study of cytomegalovirus exposure and HLA in healthy donors. Primers: 60 Vbeta forward and 13 Jbeta reverse. Only in-frame clones appear in the TCRdb table, and some are missing; sequencing was by immunoSEQ multiplex PCR. The sample contains about 82,000 clones, over 70% of which appear only once. The sequencing sample was made of PBMCs. Receptor source: a male donor in good health and CMV-seropositive.

Only one count was recorded for this clone. The rearrangement links TRBV19 to TRBJ2-6; D possibly corresponds to TRBD1 (6 bases). The CDR3 covers 17 residues. The germline V gene has CDR1 LNHDA and CDR2 SQIVND (reference sequence). V was pared by 4 bases and J by 3 bases, with 16 bases between. This chain's CDR3 is CASSRLTGGRGANVLTF. The DNA for the CDR3 is TGTGCCAGTAGTAGACTGACAGGCGGGCGTGGGGCCAACGTCCTGACTTTC.

The gene calls are TRBV2 and TRBJ1-4, with no clear D. Germline assignment: CDR1 SNHLY and CDR2 FYNNEI. The CDR3 covers 13 residues. V was trimmed by 6 bases and J by 4 bases, leaving 9 bases between them. The CDR3 bases are TGTGCCAGCAGGGGCAGGAATAATGAAAAACTGTTTTTT. Its protein product is CASRGRNNEKLFF.